This T cell receptor (beta chain) was obtained from a study of cytomegalovirus exposure and HLA in healthy donors. The germline gives CDR1 SGHNT, CDR2 YYREEE (reference sequence). Trimming cost V 0 bases and J 7 bases, with 14 bases left between them. The CDR3 has 14 amino acids. The PCR used 60 Vbeta and 13 Jbeta primers. TCRdb's table, derived via immunoSEQ multiplex PCR, lists solely in-frame clones and lacks some. The table shows over 150,000 clones, with approximately 79% occurring only once. The sequenced sample was PBMCs. This chain uses TRBV5-4 with TRBJ2-7, with D perhaps TRBD2 (7 bases). The source of this sequence is a man aged 55 to 70 in good health and CMV-seronegative. In DNA form, the CDR3 reads TGTGCCAGCAGCTTGGATCGGGGGGCGAGGGAGCAGTACTTC. It is translated as CASSLDRGAREQYF.